This T cell receptor (beta chain) derives from a study of cytomegalovirus exposure and HLA in healthy donors. The study ran its PCR with 60 Vbeta and 13 Jbeta primers. Profiled with immunoSEQ multiplex PCR; TCRdb holds only in-frame clones, not every one. The table has around 110,000 clones, approximately 74% seen once. A word on this clone: Antigen specificity is unknown.

The CDR3 spans 16 residues. V was trimmed by 4 bases and J by 4 bases, leaving 19 bases between them. Looked up from germline, CDR1 is SNHLY and CDR2 is FYNNEI. General study findings and limits: The authors reported that TCR beta sequences could predict HLA-A and HLA-B alleles. These predictions were accurate for most subjects in the first cohort. The study recorded some 160 TCR beta chains that were cytomegalovirus-associated. A missense DCLRE1C variant was associated with V- and J-gene trimming of TCR beta chains in a later analysis, and an independent cohort replicated the association.

This sequence originates from a woman in her thirties or forties in good health and CMV-seropositive. What was sequenced was PBMCs. V and J are TRBV2 and TRBJ1-1; D might be TRBD1 (5 bases). The chain's CDR3 is CASSASGTRGATEAFF. In nucleotides, the CDR3 is TGTGCCAGCAGTGCTTCCGGGACTAGGGGAGCCACTGAAGCTTTCTTT.